What follows is one T cell receptor beta chain and its context. Its specificity is unknown. Other DNA sequences in this specimen translate into the identical CDR3. V was cut by 4 bases and J by 1 base, with 12 bases left in between. Per the germline V gene, CDR1 is MNHNY and CDR2 is SVGAGI (reference sequence). This CDR3 is 15 amino acids long. The data originate from a study of cytomegalovirus exposure and HLA in healthy donors. Study-level background: The Caucasian-associated ancestry cluster held 65% to 85% of over 350 genotyped donors. Study-wide results and caveats: An assumption of roughly uniform sequencing depth across donors underlay the presence/absence analyses. According to an earlier analysis, most TCR beta V segments yielded productive rearrangements about 87% or about 30% of the time.

The PCR used 60 Vbeta and 13 Jbeta primers. Authors' methods: Among the unique TCR beta chains that a later analysis counted, about 85 million in all, roughly 10 million were shared. Sequencing used immunoSEQ multiplex PCR; TCRdb keeps in-frame clones, though not all of them. V and J calls plus clone size are reproduced from that table; the DNA served to infer D and trimming. Of 120,000 to 150,000 clones detected, approximately 79% appear once; the ten largest clones hold roughly 2.9%. The specimen sequenced was PBMCs. This chain joins TRBV6-6 and TRBJ2-3, with D perhaps TRBD1 (6 bases). The origin of this receptor is a woman aged 25 to 39 in good health and CMV-seronegative. This CDR3 reads CASSSTGTGTDTQYF. The CDR3 region has the DNA TGTGCCAGCAGTTCAACAGGGACGGGCACAGATACGCAGTATTTT.